This is a list of T cell receptor beta chains from one sample in a study of Graves' ophthalmopathy and Graves' hyperthyroidism. TCRdb re-analysed the multiplex PCR reads in MiXCR, keeping a single row per CDR3 protein. Here the sample spans under 350,000 distinct CDR3 sequences, about a sixth being singletons. The specimen was peripheral blood. Receptors originate from an adult man with Graves' ophthalmopathy. Each CDR3 is given without its conserved first and last residue.

j_gene | v_gene | CDR3aa
TRBJ2-5 | TRBV20-1 | SATTGARVPETQY
TRBJ1-5 | TRBV19 | ASRGTGINQPQH
TRBJ1-5 | TRBV6-5 | ASSHSTGPNQPQH
TRBJ2-5 | TRBV11-2 | ASSLARVQETQY
TRBJ2-5 | TRBV30 | AWSVLAGQY
TRBJ2-7 | TRBV7-3 | ARSVAGPAYEQY
TRBJ1-1 | TRBV2 | ASSGTGTEAF
TRBJ2-7 | TRBV6-5 | ASRGPSSNEQY
TRBJ2-4 | TRBV5-1 | ASSAAGTENIQY
TRBJ1-2 | TRBV4-1 | ASSQDPRTGANYGYT
TRBJ1-1 | TRBV30 | AWSVRGDTEAF
TRBJ1-5 | TRBV29-1 | SVSFETSNQPQH
TRBJ1-1 | TRBV20-1 | SARFPGVNTEAF
TRBJ2-4 | TRBV4-2 | ASSQEDKAGDIQY
TRBJ1-5 | TRBV28 | ASSLSFDLQPQH
TRBJ1-2 | TRBV30 | AWRRTGGNYGYT
TRBJ1-2 | TRBV11-2 | ASSSRGRDRSYGYT
TRBJ2-2 | TRBV12-3/TRBV12-4 | ASSLGQRGGELF
TRBJ2-2 | TRBV7-2 | ASSLVRQGYTGELF
TRBJ2-7 | TRBV12-3/TRBV12-4 | ASSFRSGGRSYEQY
TRBJ1-5 | TRBV30 | AWSDQGRISNQPQH
TRBJ1-1 | TRBV18 | ASFGQGVNTEAF
TRBJ2-7 | TRBV2 | ASKGVYSSYEQY
TRBJ2-2 | TRBV19 | ASSIDPGSIPPNTGELF
TRBJ2-7 | TRBV12-3/TRBV12-4 | ASSISDSHEQY
TRBJ2-4 | TRBV20-1 | SAQNPRTGAIGAKNIQY
TRBJ1-1 | TRBV6-1 | AGAENTEAF
TRBJ1-1 | TRBV4-3 | ASSQALGAEAF
TRBJ2-7 | TRBV2 | ASSERGGSYEQY
TRBJ2-7 | TRBV5-1 | ASSYHNRAPYEQY
TRBJ1-5 | TRBV12-3/TRBV12-4 | ASSFNNQPQH
TRBJ2-7 | TRBV7-9 | ASSWSGRGTYEQY
TRBJ1-1 | TRBV24-1 | ATSENGFRAF
TRBJ2-2 | TRBV29-1 | SVDRRDSNTGELF
TRBJ2-2 | TRBV5-1 | ASSPPDSLTGELF
TRBJ2-7 | TRBV27 | ASSLAFPRYEQY
TRBJ1-1 | TRBV5-6 | ASSLGGAIRPPDLNTEAF
TRBJ2-5 | TRBV20-1 | SARSPAGLETQY
TRBJ2-7 | TRBV5-1 | ASNGGAGVSYEQY
TRBJ1-2 | TRBV2 | ASGSINYGYT
TRBJ1-5 | TRBV19 | ASSLTRLGRNQPQH
TRBJ2-7 | TRBV6-2/TRBV6-3 | AAPSGSSYEQY
TRBJ2-2 | TRBV2 | ASTGREDGELF
TRBJ2-5 | TRBV13 | ASSPGQGALSGRGGWQETQY
TRBJ2-2 | TRBV7-3 | ASSSQGSTGELF
TRBJ1-3 | TRBV20-1 | SARESRVSGNTIY
TRBJ1-1 | TRBV4-1 | ASSSRDRTEAF
TRBJ2-1 | TRBV7-2 | ASSLPTGAVYIGSYNEQF
TRBJ2-2 | TRBV4-1 | ASSPGGQAIVDTGELF
TRBJ2-7 | TRBV6-2/TRBV6-3 | ASTQQGFYEQY
TRBJ2-5 | TRBV29-1 | SVAWTGVQETQY
TRBJ2-5 | TRBV19 | ASSIGGERETQY
TRBJ2-2 | TRBV30 | AWSVGLRAGELF
TRBJ2-7 | TRBV6-2/TRBV6-3 | ASSRTGSEQY
TRBJ1-1 | TRBV30 | AWNKGSAEAF
TRBJ1-2 | TRBV30 | AWTFPGTAISYGYT
TRBJ1-6 | TRBV20-1 | SARTPRGINYSPLH
TRBJ2-6 | TRBV3-1 | ASSQDRAGANVLT
TRBJ2-7 | TRBV28 | ASSSPGRDKTYEQY
NA | TRBV6-1 | ASSRVRVFYEQF